Reported below is one TCR beta chain. Its target is not known. The data were taken from a study of post-analysis software for immune sequencing data. Study-wide results and caveats: Under the F measure, samples that were prepared in one batch clustered strongly together.

Prepared libraries of TCR beta cDNA carried unique molecular identifiers. Roughly 0.5 million cDNA molecules were obtained from around 0.96 to 9.9 million T cells. Via MiXCR, TCRdb re-called the PCR reads, giving one row per CDR3 protein. The sample lists about 540,000 distinct CDR3 sequences, 30% to 40% occurring once. Sequenced material: blood. This sequence originates from a girl aged 2 to 17 with multiple sclerosis.

CDR3 nucleotide sequence: TGTGCCAGCAGTGATCGTACAGGGGATAATTCACCCCTCCACTTT. Its translation is CASSDRTGDNSPLHF. The chain employs TRBV25-1 and TRBJ1-6, with 7 nucleotides matching TRBD1. Trimming removed 3 bases from V and 5 bases from J; junction bases left unmatched: 4. Germline V gene lookup returns CDR1 MGHDK and CDR2 SYGVNS. The CDR3 totals 15 residues.